This T cell receptor beta chain is from a study of metastatic and nonmetastatic thyroid tumors. From the PCR reads, TCRdb re-called clones with MiXCR. This sample has under 50,000 clones; around 18% occur once, and the top ten carry roughly 13%. Study-level results: Malignant thyroid tumors reportedly exceeded benign nodules significantly in TCR beta diversity, with the difference appearing in blood and tumor.

In regard to this clone: Its antigen is not identified.

Each patient went into thyroid surgery without having received any treatment. Germline-derived CDR1 and CDR2 are KGHSH and LQKENI. The J segment lost 7 bases and the V segment lost 4 bases, leaving 5 bases of the junction unmatched. This CDR3 spans 14 amino acids. The J gene is TRBJ2-3, the V gene TRBV18, with 10 positions matching TRBD1. This receptor was obtained from a female donor with papillary thyroid cancer or a benign thyroid nodule (not recorded which). Some clones in this sample may be carry-over from other donors' samples. Sequencing was carried out using tumor tissue. The CDR3 DNA follows: TGTGCCAGCTCACTGGACAGGGGGGAAAATACGCAGTATTTT. Its translation: CASSLDRGENTQYF.